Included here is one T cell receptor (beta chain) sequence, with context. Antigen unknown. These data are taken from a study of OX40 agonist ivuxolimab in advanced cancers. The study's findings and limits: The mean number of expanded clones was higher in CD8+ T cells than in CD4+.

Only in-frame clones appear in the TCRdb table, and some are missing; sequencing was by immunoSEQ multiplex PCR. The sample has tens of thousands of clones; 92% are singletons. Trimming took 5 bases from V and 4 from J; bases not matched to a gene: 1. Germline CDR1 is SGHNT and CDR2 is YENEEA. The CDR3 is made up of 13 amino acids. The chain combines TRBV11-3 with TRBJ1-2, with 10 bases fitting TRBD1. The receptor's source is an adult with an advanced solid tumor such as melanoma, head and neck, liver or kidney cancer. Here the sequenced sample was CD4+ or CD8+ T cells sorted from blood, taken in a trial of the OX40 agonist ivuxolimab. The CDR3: CASSRTGGYGYTF. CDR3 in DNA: TGTGCCAGCAGCAGGACAGGGGGCTATGGCTACACCTTC.